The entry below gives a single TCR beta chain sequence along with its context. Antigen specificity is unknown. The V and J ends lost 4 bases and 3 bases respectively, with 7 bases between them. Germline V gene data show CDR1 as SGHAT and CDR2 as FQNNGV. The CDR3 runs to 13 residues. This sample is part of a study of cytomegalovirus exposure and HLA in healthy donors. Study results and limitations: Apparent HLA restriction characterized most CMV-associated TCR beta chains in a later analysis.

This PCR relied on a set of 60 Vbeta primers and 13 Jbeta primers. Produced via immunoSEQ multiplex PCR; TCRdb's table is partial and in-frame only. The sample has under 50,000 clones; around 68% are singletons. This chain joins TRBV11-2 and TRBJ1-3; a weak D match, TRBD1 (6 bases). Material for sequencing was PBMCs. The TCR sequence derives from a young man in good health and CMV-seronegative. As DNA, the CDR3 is TGTGCCAGCAGCTACAGGGATGGAAACACCATATATTTT. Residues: CASSYRDGNTIYF.